Here is one T cell receptor (beta chain) with its context. Libraries were prepared by immunoSEQ multiplex PCR; TCRdb keeps only in-frame clonotypes and omits some of them. The repertoire holds fewer than 60,000 clones, with more than 75% as singletons. The data stem from a study of OX40 agonist ivuxolimab in advanced cancers. The wider study: With a range of roughly 23 to 90, age averaged approximately 64 years, and more than 75% were male.

The receptor comes from an adult with an advanced solid tumor such as melanoma, head and neck, liver or kidney cancer. The starting material was CD4+ or CD8+ T cells sorted from blood, obtained in a trial of the OX40 agonist ivuxolimab.

CDR3 sequence reads: CASSVDGTFAGNTIYF. The CDR3 DNA reads as TGTGCCAGCAGCGTAGACGGGACCTTTGCTGGAAACACCATATATTTT. This chain uses TRBV9 with TRBJ1-3, with a possible D match to TRBD1 (5 bases). V lost 0 bases and J lost 2, with 12 bases in between. Germline V lookup: CDR1 SGDLS, CDR2 YYNGEE. This CDR3 is built from 16 residues.